This T cell receptor (beta chain) was sequenced for a study of technical replicates of blood from four donors. The V gene lost 7 bases and the J gene lost 8 bases, with 14 bases spanning the gap. There are 12 residues in the CDR3. Germline CDR1 reads SNHLY; CDR2 reads FYNNEI. TCRdb keeps only in-frame clones here, not all; method: immunoSEQ multiplex PCR. This sample has 75,000 to 100,000 clones, with around 94% found just once. This sequence was found in a human donor in good health. Sequencing was carried out using T cells isolated from PBMCs. This sequence joins TRBV2 and TRBJ1-2; the D gene is possibly TRBD1 (5 bases). CDR3 in amino acids: CASNPGQIGYTF. In nucleotides, the CDR3 is TGTGCCAGCAACCCCGGACAAATAGGCTACACCTTC.